A selection of T cell receptor beta chains follows, all from one sample in a study of cytomegalovirus exposure and HLA in healthy donors. The assay was immunoSEQ multiplex PCR, and TCRdb's table has in-frame clones only and misses some. Among about 120,000 clones listed, about three quarters were seen once. Source material: PBMCs. These receptors all stem from a man aged 25-45 years in good health and CMV-seronegative. Each CDR3 is given with its conserved first and last residue. D genes are given only for firm matches. Clone sizes are given selectively: once, few, many, or a class where the clone is expanded.

v_call	j_call	clone_size	d_call	cdr3_nt	cdr3_aa
TRBV18	TRBJ2-3	few	TRBD2	TGTGCCAGCTCACCTCACGGACTAGCGGGGGATTGGGATACGCAGTATTTT	CASSPHGLAGDWDTQYF
TRBV25-1	TRBJ2-1	few	TRBD2	TGTGCCAGCAGAGGGACTAGCGGGGGGGGCCATGAGCAGTTCTTC	CASRGTSGGGHEQFF
TRBV28	TRBJ1-2	NA	TRBD1	TGTGCCAGTCAGACAGGGCGAGCTAACTATGGCTACACCTTC	CASQTGRANYGYTF
TRBV28	TRBJ2-7	once	NA	TGTGCCAGCAGTTTAGCCAAGCCATCCTACGAGCAGTACTTC	CASSLAKPSYEQYF
TRBV7-9	TRBJ2-3	NA	NA	TGTGCCAGCAGGGGGCTAGGGGATACGCAGTATTTT	CASRGLGDTQYF
TRBV27	TRBJ2-7	NA	TRBD2	TGTGCCAGCAGTTTAGGGGGGGGCTACGAGCAGTACTTC	CASSLGGGYEQYF
TRBV5-4	TRBJ2-2	NA	TRBD2	TGTGCCAGCAGCTCTATAGCGGGGGGGACCGGGGAGCTGTTTTTT	CASSSIAGGTGELFF
TRBV5-6	TRBJ2-5	NA	TRBD2	TGTGCCAGCAGCCAAGGACTAGCGGGAGGTCAAGAGACCCAGTACTTC	CASSQGLAGGQETQYF
TRBV6-6	TRBJ1-2	few	NA	TGTGCCAGCAGTTACTCGATGCGAGGGCCAGCAAGTGGCTACACCTTC	CASSYSMRGPASGYTF
TRBV9	TRBJ1-6	NA	TRBD1	TGTGCCAGCAGCGTAGCCGGGACAGGGTCCTCACCCCTCCACTTT	CASSVAGTGSSPLHF
TRBV2	TRBJ2-7	NA	NA	TGTGCTACAAACAGAGGAGGCAGAGAATACGAGCAGTACTTC	CATNRGGREYEQYF
TRBV7-3	TRBJ2-1	NA	NA	TGTGCCAGCAGCTCCGCGACAACCTACAATGAGCAGTTCTTC	CASSSATTYNEQFF
TRBV9	TRBJ2-7	few	NA	TGTGCCAGCAGCCCCGGATGGGACTACGAGCAGTACTTC	CASSPGWDYEQYF
TRBV29-1	TRBJ1-3	NA	NA	TGCAGCGTTGCTACTTTACTGCAAAACACCATATATTTT	CSVATLLQNTIYF
TRBV7-3	TRBJ2-1	NA	TRBD2	TGTGCCAGCAGCTTATTAGGGACTAGCGGGGGATACAATGAGCAGTTCTTC	CASSLLGTSGGYNEQFF
TRBV5-6	TRBJ1-2	NA	TRBD1	TGTGCCAGCAGCCAAATTAGACAGGGCGGCTACACCTTC	CASSQIRQGGYTF
TRBV27	TRBJ2-1	NA	TRBD1	TGTGCCAGCAGTTTAGGGACAGGGGGCGTAGGTCAGTTCTTC	CASSLGTGGVGQFF
TRBV27	TRBJ1-6	NA	TRBD1	TGTGCCAGCAGTTCCCTTCCCTTAGGACAGGGGAATAATTCACCCCTCCACTTT	CASSSLPLGQGNNSPLHF
TRBV6-1	TRBJ2-7	NA	TRBD1	TGTGCCAGCACCGTACAGGGGAGCTCCTACGAGCAGTACTTC	CASTVQGSSYEQYF
TRBV19	TRBJ1-4	NA	NA	TGTGCCAGCGAAGCCCCCTCACTCCCGTCGGTTGAAAAACTGTTTTTT	CASEAPSLPSVEKLFF
TRBV11-2	TRBJ1-3	NA	NA	TGTGCCAGCAGCTTAGACAGGGTTAATGGAAACACCATATATTTT	CASSLDRVNGNTIYF
TRBV7-8	TRBJ1-4	NA	TRBD1	TGTGCCAGCAGCTTAGATGGGACAGTAGGTGAAAAACTGTTTTTT	CASSLDGTVGEKLFF
TRBV7-3	TRBJ2-2	NA	TRBD2	TGTGCCAGCCTTAGGCTAGCGGGGGCCGGGGAGCTGTTTTTT	CASLRLAGAGELFF
TRBV4-2	TRBJ1-1	NA	NA	TGTGCCAGCAGCCAAGAATCGGCCAGGGCGAAGGGGAACACTGAAGCTTTCTTT	CASSQESARAKGNTEAFF
TRBV9	TRBJ1-1	NA	NA	TGTGCCAGCAGCGTAGTACCCACCGGACAGAACACTGAAGCTTTCTTT	CASSVVPTGQNTEAFF
TRBV4-2	TRBJ2-7	NA	TRBD1	TGTGCCAGCAGCCCAGAGTCACCCGGGACAGGGGGCACCTACCTCTCCTACGAGCAGTACTTC	CASSPESPGTGGTYLSYEQYF
TRBV13	TRBJ2-1	NA	TRBD1	TGTGCCAGCAGCCGGGACAGGGCCAATGAGCAGTTCTTC	CASSRDRANEQFF
TRBV2	TRBJ2-7	NA	TRBD2	TGTGCCAGCAGTGAAGTCTGGGCGGGGGACCTGTCCTACGAGCAGTACTTC	CASSEVWAGDLSYEQYF
TRBV28	TRBJ1-1	NA	TRBD1	TGTGCCAGCAGTTTATGGACAGGGGGAACTGAAGCTTTCTTT	CASSLWTGGTEAFF
TRBV5-6	TRBJ2-7	NA	NA	TGTGCCAGCAGCTTGGCCTACGGGGCAGGGGGGACCTACGAGCAGTACTTC	CASSLAYGAGGTYEQYF
TRBV5-1	TRBJ2-5	NA	TRBD1	TGCGCCAGCAGTCTCCCGGGACAGGGGCAAGAGACCCAGTACTTC	CASSLPGQGQETQYF
TRBV5-1	TRBJ2-5	NA	NA	TGCGCCAGCAGCTTGGCCACAGGGCCCCAAGAGACCCAGTACTTC	CASSLATGPQETQYF
TRBV5-6	TRBJ2-1	few	NA	TGTGCCAGCAGCAACCAATTCACGGTTAGTGAGCAGTTCTTC	CASSNQFTVSEQFF
TRBV5-1	TRBJ2-1	NA	NA	TGCGCCAGCAGCTCGGACAGGCGGGACTTCAGGAGCTCCTACAATGAGCAGTTCTTC	CASSSDRRDFRSSYNEQFF
TRBV28	TRBJ1-5	few	TRBD1	TGTGCCAGCCGTGACAGGGGGTCTCAGCCCCAGCATTTT	CASRDRGSQPQHF
TRBV28	TRBJ1-5	NA	TRBD1	TGTGCCAGCAGTCCATCGACAGGGGCCCTGGGTATCAATCAGCCCCAGCATTTT	CASSPSTGALGINQPQHF
TRBV27	TRBJ1-6	NA	NA	TGTGCCAGCAGTACGGCCCGGGGCTCCTATAATTCACCCCTCCACTTT	CASSTARGSYNSPLHF
TRBV13	TRBJ2-7	NA	NA	TGTGCCAGCAGCTTAGGTGGCGGGGTCGGGACCTACGAGCAGTACTTC	CASSLGGGVGTYEQYF
TRBV2	TRBJ2-7	NA	NA	TGTGCCACAGGCCTATTTAAGTACGAGCAGTACTTC	CATGLFKYEQYF
TRBV15	TRBJ2-7	NA	NA	TGTGCCACCAGCAGAGAAAGCCTAGTCGGCGAGCAGTACTTC	CATSRESLVGEQYF
TRBV6-6	TRBJ2-3	NA	NA	TGTGCCAGCAGGCCAGTCCCAGGGGCAAGCACAGATACGCAGTATTTT	CASRPVPGASTDTQYF
TRBV27	TRBJ2-2	once	NA	TGTGCCAGCAGTCCTACCTTCACCGGGGAGCTGTTTTTT	CASSPTFTGELFF
TRBV30	TRBJ2-1	few	NA	TGTGCCTGGAGTCCGTCTCCGTCGGCACCATCGGGGGAACAGTTCTTC	CAWSPSPSAPSGEQFF
TRBV10-1	TRBJ2-3	few	NA	TGCGCCAGCAGTGGTGACTATTACGGCACAGATACGCAGTATTTT	CASSGDYYGTDTQYF
TRBV19	TRBJ1-1	few	NA	TGTGCCAGTAAAGCGGCAGTGGGGGGCACTGAAGCTTTCTTT	CASKAAVGGTEAFF
TRBV9	TRBJ1-1	NA	NA	TGTGCCAGCAGCGTATGGGCGACCGGGGGGGGCACTGAAGCTTTCTTT	CASSVWATGGGTEAFF
TRBV18	TRBJ1-5	once	TRBD1	TGTGCCAGCTCATCGACAGGGGGCAATCAGCCCCAGCATTTT	CASSSTGGNQPQHF
TRBV10-2	TRBJ1-2	once	TRBD1	TGCGCCAGCAGTGCTTCAGACAGGGGGGGTGGCTACACCTTC	CASSASDRGGGYTF
TRBV7-3	TRBJ2-5	NA	TRBD2	TGTGCCAGCAGCCTGGCGGGGGGGGAGCAGTACTTC	CASSLAGGEQYF
TRBV5-1	TRBJ1-3	NA	NA	TGCGCCAGCAGCTTGGGGGGACGGGACTTACCATCTGGAAACACCATATATTTT	CASSLGGRDLPSGNTIYF
TRBV7-8	TRBJ1-5	NA	TRBD1	TGTGCCAGCAGCGTAATGACGTGGACAGGTTTTGATCAGCCCCAGCATTTT	CASSVMTWTGFDQPQHF
TRBV4-3	TRBJ2-1	NA	TRBD2	TGCGCCAGCAGCCAAGAATCGAGAGTGGCTAGCGGGGGTGACTCCTACAATGAGCAGTTCTTC	CASSQESRVASGGDSYNEQFF
TRBV2	TRBJ1-1	NA	NA	TGTGCCAGCAGGCGGGGGGATCTGGGGATGAACACTGAAGCTTTCTTT	CASRRGDLGMNTEAFF
TRBV5-1	TRBJ1-1	NA	TRBD1	TGCGCCAGCAGCTTACTACAGGGGGACACTGAAGCTTTCTTT	CASSLLQGDTEAFF
TRBV21-1	TRBJ1-1	few	NA	TGTGCCAGCAGCAAACCGGGACACCCAGAAGCTTTCTTT	CASSKPGHPEAFF
TRBV5-1	TRBJ2-7	NA	NA	TGCGCCAGCGCTAGAGGAGAGGATACCTACGAGCAGTACTTC	CASARGEDTYEQYF
TRBV2	TRBJ1-5	NA	NA	TGTGCCAGCAGCTTTAAAGGGGGGGTACAGCCCCAGCATTTT	CASSFKGGVQPQHF
TRBV4-2	TRBJ2-5	NA	NA	TGTGCCAGCAGCCAAGATTTGCGAGGGGAGACCCAGTACTTC	CASSQDLRGETQYF